This TCR beta chain was found in a study of spatial heterogeneity in lung cancer. Ten or more counts support this clonotype. This CDR3 region has 13 residues. MiXCR, run by TCRdb on the 5' RACE reads, gives a single entry per CDR3 protein. This table has 60,000 to 80,000 distinct CDR3 sequences, 13% appearing once. As for time point: sample taken at primary tumor resection. Frozen PBMC, nontumor lung or tumor provided whole RNA, which was sequenced unsorted. This chain joins TRBV21-1 and TRBJ2-7. TRBV21-1 is deemed a pseudogene. This specimen was PBMCs, taken at surgery. The TCR was taken from a male donor with early-stage non-small cell lung cancer. Here the CDR3 reads CASSKVGTSKQYF. The CDR3 DNA sequence: TGTGCCAGCAGCAAAGTAGGAACCTCCAAGCAGTACTTC.